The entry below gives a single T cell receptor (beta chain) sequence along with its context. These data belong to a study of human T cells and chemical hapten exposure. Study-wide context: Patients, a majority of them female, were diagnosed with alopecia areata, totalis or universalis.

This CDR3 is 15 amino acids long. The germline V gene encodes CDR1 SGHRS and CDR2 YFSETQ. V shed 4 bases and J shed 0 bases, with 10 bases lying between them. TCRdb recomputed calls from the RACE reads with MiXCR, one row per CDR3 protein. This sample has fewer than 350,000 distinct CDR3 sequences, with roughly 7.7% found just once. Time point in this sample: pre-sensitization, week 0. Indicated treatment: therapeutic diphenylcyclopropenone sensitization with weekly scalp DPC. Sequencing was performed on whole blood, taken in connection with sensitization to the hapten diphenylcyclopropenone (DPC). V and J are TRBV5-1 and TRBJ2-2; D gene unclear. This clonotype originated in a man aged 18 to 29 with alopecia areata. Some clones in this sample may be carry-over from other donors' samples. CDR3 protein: CASSEDGANTGELFF. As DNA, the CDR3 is TGCGCCAGCAGCGAGGACGGTGCGAACACCGGGGAGCTGTTTTTT. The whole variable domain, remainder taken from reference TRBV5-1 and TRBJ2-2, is KAGVTQTPRYLIKTRGQQVTLSCSPISGHRSVSWYQQTPGQGLQFLFEYFSETQRNKGNFPGRFSGRQFSNSRSEMNVSTLELGDSALYLCASSEDGANTGELFFGEGSRLTVL.